These T cell receptor beta chains were read from a single sample in a study of shared clonotypes between healthy human individuals. Profiling relied on immunoSEQ multiplex PCR, and the TCRdb table lists in-frame clones only, not all of them. There are about 1.5 million clones in the sample; more than 95% occur only once, and 1% to 1.5% lies in the top ten. Sequences were obtained from naive CD4+ T cells sorted from blood. All receptors derive from a man in his thirties or forties in good health. Each CDR3 is given with its conserved first and last residue. D genes are given only for firm matches. Expanded clones get a size class; other rows say once, few or many, or leave the size out.

abundance: .
v_gene: TRBV6-1
d_gene: .
j_gene: TRBJ1-5
CDR3nt: TGTGCCAGCAGTGAAGTTGGGGGGCCCACTCAGCCCCAGCATTTT
CDR3aa: CASSEVGGPTQPQHF

abundance: .
v_gene: TRBV14
d_gene: .
j_gene: TRBJ1-1
CDR3nt: TGTGCCAGCAGCCAAGATCAGTCTGGGGAGGCTTTCTTT
CDR3aa: CASSQDQSGEAFF

abundance: .
v_gene: TRBV7-6
d_gene: .
j_gene: TRBJ2-5
CDR3nt: TGTGCCAGCAGCTTAAAGTCGGGTCCTTGGGAGACCCAGTACTTC
CDR3aa: CASSLKSGPWETQYF

abundance: .
v_gene: TRBV7-2
d_gene: .
j_gene: TRBJ2-3
CDR3nt: TGTGCCAGCAGCTTAGCGGGAGATTGCACAGATACGCAGTATTTT
CDR3aa: CASSLAGDCTDTQYF

abundance: few
v_gene: TRBV4-3
d_gene: .
j_gene: TRBJ2-4
CDR3nt: TGCGCCAGCAGCCAAGATGGTTACATTCAGTACTTC
CDR3aa: CASSQDGYIQYF

abundance: .
v_gene: TRBV18
d_gene: TRBD2
j_gene: TRBJ2-2
CDR3nt: TGTGCCAGCTCACCATTGCCTAGCGGTACGAACACCGGGGAGCTGTTTTTT
CDR3aa: CASSPLPSGTNTGELFF

abundance: .
v_gene: TRBV19
d_gene: .
j_gene: TRBJ2-7
CDR3nt: TGTGCCAGTAGTATAGGACACTCCTACGAGCAGTACTTC
CDR3aa: CASSIGHSYEQYF

abundance: .
v_gene: TRBV5-1
d_gene: .
j_gene: TRBJ2-3
CDR3nt: TGCGCCAGCAGCTTGAATTGGCGAGTGGGCAGGGGGGTAGATACGCAGTATTTT
CDR3aa: CASSLNWRVGRGVDTQYF

abundance: .
v_gene: TRBV27
d_gene: .
j_gene: TRBJ1-2
CDR3nt: TGTGCCAGCAGTTTAACGCGGGGGACTAGTGGCTACACCTTC
CDR3aa: CASSLTRGTSGYTF

abundance: .
v_gene: TRBV6-1
d_gene: .
j_gene: TRBJ2-1
CDR3nt: TGTGCCAGCAGTGAAGGGGGCGGAGGACGGCAGTTCTTC
CDR3aa: CASSEGGGGRQFF

abundance: once
v_gene: TRBV29-1
d_gene: TRBD1
j_gene: TRBJ2-7
CDR3nt: TGCAGCGTTGGCGGACAGGTCGCCTACGAGCAGTACTTC
CDR3aa: CSVGGQVAYEQYF

abundance: once
v_gene: TRBV5-4
d_gene: .
j_gene: TRBJ2-3
CDR3nt: TGTGCCAGCAGCAAAACCGGGACCCTATCCACAGATACGCAGTATTTT
CDR3aa: CASSKTGTLSTDTQYF

abundance: .
v_gene: TRBV5-8
d_gene: TRBD1
j_gene: TRBJ1-5
CDR3nt: TGTGCCAGCAGCTTGTCTGAGGGGGCGGGAATTTATGGCAATCAGCCCCAGCATTTT
CDR3aa: CASSLSEGAGIYGNQPQHF

abundance: .
v_gene: TRBV9
d_gene: .
j_gene: TRBJ2-1
CDR3nt: TGTGCCAGCAGCGTAGGGGCACCCGGCAATGAGCAGTTCTTC
CDR3aa: CASSVGAPGNEQFF

abundance: once
v_gene: TRBV5-6
d_gene: .
j_gene: TRBJ1-4
CDR3nt: TGTGCCAGCAGCTCGTGGGTGGGCGAAAAACTGTTTTTT
CDR3aa: CASSSWVGEKLFF

abundance: .
v_gene: TRBV5-4
d_gene: TRBD1
j_gene: TRBJ2-2
CDR3nt: TGTGCCAGCACCGCACGCGGGGACAGGGACACGAACACCGGGGAGCTGTTTTTT
CDR3aa: CASTARGDRDTNTGELFF

abundance: .
v_gene: TRBV28
d_gene: .
j_gene: TRBJ1-4
CDR3nt: TGTGCCAGCAGTTTATTGGGGAAAAAACTGTTTTTT
CDR3aa: CASSLLGKKLFF

abundance: .
v_gene: TRBV19
d_gene: .
j_gene: TRBJ2-7
CDR3nt: TGTGCCAGTAGTCAGAATCTAGCGAGCTCCTACGAGCAGTACTTC
CDR3aa: CASSQNLASSYEQYF

abundance: .
v_gene: TRBV6-1
d_gene: .
j_gene: TRBJ2-6
CDR3nt: TGTGCCAGCAGTGAAAGGCGGCGGTCTAACCTTTCTGGGGCCAACGTCCTGACTTTC
CDR3aa: CASSERRRSNLSGANVLTF

abundance: .
v_gene: TRBV28
d_gene: .
j_gene: TRBJ1-1
CDR3nt: TGTGCCAGCAGCCTCACGAGGGGGAGCACTGAAGCTTTCTTT
CDR3aa: CASSLTRGSTEAFF

abundance: .
v_gene: TRBV6-5
d_gene: .
j_gene: TRBJ2-5
CDR3nt: TGTGCCAGCAGGAGGGGGTTCGCAAAGACCCAGTACTTC
CDR3aa: CASRRGFAKTQYF

abundance: .
v_gene: TRBV5-1
d_gene: TRBD2
j_gene: TRBJ2-7
CDR3nt: TGCGCCAGCAGCTTGGCCTCTAGCGGGAGGTGGTACGAGCAGTACTTC
CDR3aa: CASSLASSGRWYEQYF

abundance: .
v_gene: TRBV28
d_gene: .
j_gene: TRBJ1-5
CDR3nt: TGTGCCAGCAGTCCCCCCCTTTTGTCCCAGCATTTT
CDR3aa: CASSPPLLSQHF

abundance: .
v_gene: TRBV6-1
d_gene: .
j_gene: TRBJ1-5
CDR3nt: TGTGCCAGCAGCCTGGAGGGGCGGGAAAATCAGCCCCAGCATTTT
CDR3aa: CASSLEGRENQPQHF

abundance: .
v_gene: TRBV10-1
d_gene: .
j_gene: TRBJ2-7
CDR3nt: TGCGCCAGCAGTAATAGTCCGAACTCCTACGAGCAGTACTTC
CDR3aa: CASSNSPNSYEQYF

abundance: .
v_gene: TRBV11-2
d_gene: TRBD1
j_gene: TRBJ2-7
CDR3nt: TGTGCCAGCAGCGCAGTACCCAGGGGGCATAACGAGCAGTACTTC
CDR3aa: CASSAVPRGHNEQYF

abundance: .
v_gene: TRBV12-5
d_gene: .
j_gene: TRBJ2-3
CDR3nt: TGTGCTAGTGGTTTGCTCGACAGGAGTCCGCAGTATTTT
CDR3aa: CASGLLDRSPQYF

abundance: .
v_gene: TRBV6-1
d_gene: .
j_gene: TRBJ1-4
CDR3nt: TGTGCCAGCAGTGAAATTCTGACAACTAATGAAAAACTGTTTTTT
CDR3aa: CASSEILTTNEKLFF

abundance: .
v_gene: TRBV5-1
d_gene: .
j_gene: TRBJ2-7
CDR3nt: TGCGCCAGCAGCTTGGGGCTACGAGGGGGATTTTCCTACGAGCAGTACTTC
CDR3aa: CASSLGLRGGFSYEQYF

abundance: .
v_gene: TRBV4-1
d_gene: TRBD1
j_gene: TRBJ2-1
CDR3nt: TGCGCCAGCAGCCAACTTGGACAGGGGGCGAGCTCCTACAATGAGCAGTTCTTC
CDR3aa: CASSQLGQGASSYNEQFF

abundance: once
v_gene: TRBV2
d_gene: .
j_gene: TRBJ2-7
CDR3nt: TGTGCCAGCAGTAGACAGAGAACCTACGAGCAGTACTTC
CDR3aa: CASSRQRTYEQYF

abundance: .
v_gene: TRBV10-1
d_gene: .
j_gene: TRBJ2-5
CDR3nt: TGCGCCAGCAGTGATATGGGGAATCAAGAGACCCAGTACTTC
CDR3aa: CASSDMGNQETQYF

abundance: .
v_gene: TRBV5-1
d_gene: .
j_gene: TRBJ2-7
CDR3nt: TGCGCCAGCAGCTCTGAGGGCTACGAGCAGTACTTC
CDR3aa: CASSSEGYEQYF

abundance: .
v_gene: TRBV7-3
d_gene: .
j_gene: TRBJ2-3
CDR3nt: TGTGCCAGCAGCTTAAGGAGAGATACGCAGTATTTT
CDR3aa: CASSLRRDTQYF

abundance: .
v_gene: TRBV6-6
d_gene: .
j_gene: TRBJ1-5
CDR3nt: TGTGCCAGCCGGGGAGGGGATCAGCCCCAGCATTTT
CDR3aa: CASRGGDQPQHF

abundance: once
v_gene: TRBV28
d_gene: .
j_gene: TRBJ1-2
CDR3nt: TGTGCCAGCAGTTTTGGTCATCCGGGGGGTTCCTATGGCTACACCTTC
CDR3aa: CASSFGHPGGSYGYTF

abundance: once
v_gene: TRBV27
d_gene: .
j_gene: TRBJ1-5
CDR3nt: TGTGCCAGCAGTTCTCGCAGAGATCAGCCCCAGCATTTT
CDR3aa: CASSSRRDQPQHF

abundance: .
v_gene: TRBV7-3
d_gene: .
j_gene: TRBJ1-2
CDR3nt: TGTGCCAGCAGCTCAGCAGGGAAGGAAGGCTACACCTTC
CDR3aa: CASSSAGKEGYTF

abundance: .
v_gene: TRBV6-4
d_gene: .
j_gene: TRBJ1-1
CDR3nt: TGTGCCAGCATTTCGAGGGGTGGCACTGAAGCTTTCTTT
CDR3aa: CASISRGGTEAFF

abundance: .
v_gene: TRBV7-8
d_gene: .
j_gene: TRBJ2-3
CDR3nt: TGTGCCAGCAGCTTAGCGATTAAAGATACGCAGTATTTT
CDR3aa: CASSLAIKDTQYF

abundance: once
v_gene: TRBV2
d_gene: .
j_gene: TRBJ2-4
CDR3nt: TGTGCCAGCAGTCGAGGGATAGCCAAAAACATTCAGTACTTC
CDR3aa: CASSRGIAKNIQYF

abundance: .
v_gene: TRBV5-5
d_gene: .
j_gene: TRBJ2-7
CDR3nt: TGTGCCAGCAGCTCGTTAGACAGGTTCTCCTACGAGCAGTACTTC
CDR3aa: CASSSLDRFSYEQYF

abundance: .
v_gene: TRBV4-2
d_gene: .
j_gene: TRBJ2-1
CDR3nt: TGTGCCAGCAGCCAAGAGTCAGTGGGTGAGCAGTTCTTC
CDR3aa: CASSQESVGEQFF

abundance: once
v_gene: TRBV5-1
d_gene: .
j_gene: TRBJ2-7
CDR3nt: TGCGCCAGCAGCTTGGATTCAAACCTCGAGCAGTACTTC
CDR3aa: CASSLDSNLEQYF

abundance: once
v_gene: TRBV6-1
d_gene: .
j_gene: TRBJ2-7
CDR3nt: TGTGCCAGCAAAGACGGCTCCTACGAGCAGTACTTC
CDR3aa: CASKDGSYEQYF